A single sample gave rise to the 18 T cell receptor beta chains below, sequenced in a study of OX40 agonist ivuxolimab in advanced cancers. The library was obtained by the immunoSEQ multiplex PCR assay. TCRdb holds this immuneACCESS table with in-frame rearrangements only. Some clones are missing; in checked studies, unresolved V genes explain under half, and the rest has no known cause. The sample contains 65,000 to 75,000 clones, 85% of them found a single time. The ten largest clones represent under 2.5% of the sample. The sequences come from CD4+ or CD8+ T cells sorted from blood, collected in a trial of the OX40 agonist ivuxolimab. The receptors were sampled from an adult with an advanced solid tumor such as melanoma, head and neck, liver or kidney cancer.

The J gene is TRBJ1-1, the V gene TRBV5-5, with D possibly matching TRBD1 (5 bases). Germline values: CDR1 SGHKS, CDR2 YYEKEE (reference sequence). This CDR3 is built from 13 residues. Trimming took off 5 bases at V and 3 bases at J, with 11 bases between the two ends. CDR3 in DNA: TGTGCCAGCAGGTCTTCGGGGGACACTGAAGCTTTCTTT. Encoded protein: CASRSSGDTEAFF.

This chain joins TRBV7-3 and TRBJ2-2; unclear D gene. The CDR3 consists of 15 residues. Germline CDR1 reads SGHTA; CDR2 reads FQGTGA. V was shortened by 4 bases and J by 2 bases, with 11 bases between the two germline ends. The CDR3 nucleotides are TGTGCCAGCAGCTCCACGGCTTATAACACCGGGGAGCTGTTTTTT. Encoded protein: CASSSTAYNTGELFF.

The CDR3 reads CASSQAKSSGTGVTGELFF. Written as DNA, the CDR3 is TGTGCCAGCAGCCAAGCCAAATCCTCCGGGACAGGGGTGACCGGGGAGCTGTTTTTT. The chain carries TRBV4-2 and TRBJ2-2, with TRBD1 matching 10 bases. CDR1 and CDR2 (germline): LGHNA, YNFKEQ. Losses at the gene ends were 1 base for V and 5 bases for J; bases not matched to a gene: 13. This CDR3 is 19 amino acids long.

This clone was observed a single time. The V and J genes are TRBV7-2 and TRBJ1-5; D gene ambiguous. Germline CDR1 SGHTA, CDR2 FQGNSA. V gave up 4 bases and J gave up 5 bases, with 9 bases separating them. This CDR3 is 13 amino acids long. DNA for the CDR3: TGTGCCAGCAGCTCCGCGGGTTATCAGCCCCAGCATTTT. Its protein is CASSSAGYQPQHF.

CDR3 bases: TGTGCCAGCAGCTTAGATAGACAGGGTAATGGCTACACCTTC. Protein sequence: CASSLDRQGNGYTF. This chain joins TRBV7-8 and TRBJ1-2; 7 nucleotides align to TRBD1. The CDR3 runs 14 residues. Germline V CDR1 and CDR2: SGHVS, FQNEAQ. Trimming removed 1 base from V and 6 bases from J; junction bases left unmatched: 5.

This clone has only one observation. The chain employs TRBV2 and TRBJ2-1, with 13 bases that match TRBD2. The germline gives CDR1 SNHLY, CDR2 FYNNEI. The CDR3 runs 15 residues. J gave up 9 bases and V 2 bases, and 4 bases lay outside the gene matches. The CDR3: CASSETSGGAGEQFF. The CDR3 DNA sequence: TGTGCCAGCAGTGAAACTAGCGGGGGGGCCGGTGAGCAGTTCTTC.

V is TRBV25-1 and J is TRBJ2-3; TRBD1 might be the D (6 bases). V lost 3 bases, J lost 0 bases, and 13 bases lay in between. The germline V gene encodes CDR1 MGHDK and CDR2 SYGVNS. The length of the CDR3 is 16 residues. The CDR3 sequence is CASSDLRGSSTDTQYF. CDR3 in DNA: TGTGCCAGCAGTGACCTCAGGGGCTCCAGCACAGATACGCAGTATTTT.

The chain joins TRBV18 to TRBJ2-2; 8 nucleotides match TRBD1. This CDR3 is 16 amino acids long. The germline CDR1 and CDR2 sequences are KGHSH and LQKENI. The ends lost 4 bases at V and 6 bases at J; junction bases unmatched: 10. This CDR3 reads CASSLLDRGSAGELFF. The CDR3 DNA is TGTGCCAGCTCACTCTTAGACAGGGGATCGGCCGGGGAGCTGTTTTTT.

CDR3 in amino acids: CASSLGQGGPYEQYF. The DNA for the CDR3 is TGTGCCAGCAGCTTAGGCCAGGGGGGGCCATACGAGCAGTACTTC. The rearrangement links TRBV7-2 to TRBJ2-7, with D perhaps being TRBD1 or TRBD2 (7 bases each). Deletions cut 1 base from V and 4 bases from J, with 14 bases between. Germline values: CDR1 SGHTA, CDR2 FQGNSA. This CDR3 region has 15 residues. The whole variable domain, filled in from reference TRBV7-2 and TRBJ2-7, reads GAGVSQSPSNKVTEKGKDVELRCDPISGHTALYWYRQSLGQGLEFLIYFQGNSAPDKSGLPSDRFSAERTGGSVSTLTIQRTQQEDSAVYLCASSLGQGGPYEQYFGPGTRLTVT.

The CDR3 nucleotides read TGTGCCAGCAGCTTGGGAACAGTAATGTACAATGAGCAGTTCTTC. Protein: CASSLGTVMYNEQFF. The rearrangement uses TRBV5-6 and TRBJ2-1; D is unresolved. This CDR3 comprises 15 residues. V lost 0 bases to trimming and J lost 4 bases, with 11 bases between them. Germline V lookup: CDR1 SGHDT, CDR2 YYEEEE.

The CDR3 region has the DNA TGTGCCAGCAACCGCGGGGGGTTAGGCACTGAAGCTTTCTTT. Its translation is CASNRGGLGTEAFF. The gene calls are TRBV27 and TRBJ1-1; TRBD1 is a possible D gene (5 bases). V was cut by 7 bases and J by 4 bases, with 16 bases left in between. This CDR3 is 14 amino acids long. Germline CDR1 and CDR2: MNHEY and SMNVEV (reference sequence).

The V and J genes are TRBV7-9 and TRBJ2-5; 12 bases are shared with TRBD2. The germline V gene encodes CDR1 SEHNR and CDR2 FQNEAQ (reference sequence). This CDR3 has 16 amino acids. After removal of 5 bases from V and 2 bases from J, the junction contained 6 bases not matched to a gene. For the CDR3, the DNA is TGTGCCAGCAGCCCCGGGACTAGCGGGCGTCAAGAGACCCAGTACTTC. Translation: CASSPGTSGRQETQYF.

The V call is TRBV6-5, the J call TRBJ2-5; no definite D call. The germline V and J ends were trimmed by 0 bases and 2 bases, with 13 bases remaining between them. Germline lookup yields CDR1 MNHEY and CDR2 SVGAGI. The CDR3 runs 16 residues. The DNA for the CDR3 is TGTGCCAGCAGTTACTCTCCTCGAGGCAGGCAAGAGACCCAGTACTTC. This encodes CASSYSPRGRQETQYF.

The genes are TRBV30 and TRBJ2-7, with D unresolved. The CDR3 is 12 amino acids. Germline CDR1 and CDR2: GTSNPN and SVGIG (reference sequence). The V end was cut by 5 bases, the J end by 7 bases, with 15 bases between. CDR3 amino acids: CAWSPSVSEQYF. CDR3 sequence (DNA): TGTGCCTGGTCACCAAGTGTTTCGGAGCAGTACTTC.

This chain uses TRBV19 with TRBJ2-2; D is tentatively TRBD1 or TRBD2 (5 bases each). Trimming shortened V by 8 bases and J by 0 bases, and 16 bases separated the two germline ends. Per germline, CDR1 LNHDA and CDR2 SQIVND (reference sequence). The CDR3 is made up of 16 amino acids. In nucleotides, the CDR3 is TGTGCCAGTGCCGGGGTAGGGGATGCGAACACCGGGGAGCTGTTTTTT. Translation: CASAGVGDANTGELFF.

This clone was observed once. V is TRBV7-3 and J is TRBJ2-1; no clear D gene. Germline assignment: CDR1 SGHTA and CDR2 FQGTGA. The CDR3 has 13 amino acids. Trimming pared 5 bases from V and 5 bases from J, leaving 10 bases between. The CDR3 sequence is CASSIGLNNEQFF. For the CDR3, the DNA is TGTGCCAGCAGCATAGGATTAAACAATGAGCAGTTCTTC.

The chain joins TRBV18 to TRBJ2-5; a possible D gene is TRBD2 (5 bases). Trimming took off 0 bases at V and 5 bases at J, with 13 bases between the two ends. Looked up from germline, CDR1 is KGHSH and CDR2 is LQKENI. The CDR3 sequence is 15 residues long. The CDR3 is CASSPPAQRVETQYF. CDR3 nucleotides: TGTGCCAGCTCACCACCGGCACAGAGGGTGGAGACCCAGTACTTC.

CDR3 sequence: CASSPRLAGIVYNEQFF. CDR3 nucleotides: TGCGCCAGCAGCCCCAGACTAGCGGGAATCGTCTACAATGAGCAGTTCTTC. The chain links TRBV4-1 to TRBJ2-1; the match to TRBD2 covers 11 bases. The CDR3 spans 17 residues. CDR1 is MGHRA and CDR2 is YSYEKL in the germline V gene. V was pared by 4 bases and J by 3 bases, with 8 bases of the junction left unmatched.